This is a list of T cell receptor beta chains from one sample in a study of cytomegalovirus exposure and HLA in healthy donors. Profiled with immunoSEQ multiplex PCR; TCRdb holds only in-frame clones, not every one. This sample has around 120,000 clones, with over 60% found just once. The sequenced material came from PBMCs. The origin of the receptors is a woman aged 40-49 years in good health and CMV-seropositive. CDR3s leave out the opening cysteine and the closing phenylalanine or tryptophan. The order of the fields is V gene, CDR3 protein.

v_gene: TRBV6-6; CDR3aa: ASSNRGGNTIY
v_gene: TRBV7-8; CDR3aa: ASSPRVQDVTQY
v_gene: TRBV5-1; CDR3aa: ASSGGQVSSYNEQF
v_gene: TRBV6-4; CDR3aa: ASSDSAGGADTQY
v_gene: TRBV23-1; CDR3aa: ASSLAGEGGWEQY
v_gene: TRBV5-1; CDR3aa: ATTGGFGYGYT
v_gene: TRBV6-6; CDR3aa: ASSYRPDSYEQY
v_gene: TRBV6-1; CDR3aa: ASSEVDQF
v_gene: TRBV7-2; CDR3aa: ASSLAGQGAYT
v_gene: TRBV6-1; CDR3aa: ASLPPGGSNQPQH
v_gene: TRBV19; CDR3aa: ASSSGDSGNTIY
v_gene: TRBV4-1; CDR3aa: ASSQPRQLSGNTIY
v_gene: TRBV7-9; CDR3aa: ASSHGGTPYEQY
v_gene: TRBV18; CDR3aa: ASSPGGARNEQY